Listed below are T cell receptor beta chains from one sample, sequenced in a study of cytomegalovirus exposure and HLA in healthy donors. Clones were read by immunoSEQ multiplex PCR, and TCRdb kept only the in-frame ones, dropping some. The sample includes 180,000 or so clones, around nine tenths of them seen just once. Sequencing used PBMCs. These receptors were collected from a man aged 25 to 40 in good health and CMV-seropositive. Each CDR3 is given with its conserved first and last residue. Each record gives: J gene, D gene, clone size, V gene, CDR3 protein, CDR3 DNA. D genes are given only for firm matches. Rows give clone size only sometimes, using once, few, many, or a class for an expanded clone.

J gene: TRBJ1-4
D gene: .
clone size: .
V gene: TRBV6-5
CDR3 protein: CASSYSRRQEKLFF
CDR3 DNA: TGTGCCAGCAGTTACTCGAGGCGTCAGGAAAAACTGTTTTTT

J gene: TRBJ1-1
D gene: .
clone size: .
V gene: TRBV12-5
CDR3 protein: CASGNADSAKASTEAFF
CDR3 DNA: TGTGCTAGTGGGAATGCGGACAGTGCTAAGGCCAGCACTGAAGCTTTCTTT

J gene: TRBJ2-7
D gene: TRBD1
clone size: .
V gene: TRBV18
CDR3 protein: CASSPGTGSYEQYF
CDR3 DNA: TGTGCCAGCTCACCAGGGACAGGGTCCTACGAGCAGTACTTC

J gene: TRBJ2-4
D gene: .
clone size: .
V gene: TRBV29-1
CDR3 protein: CSVVGGWGIQYF
CDR3 DNA: TGCAGCGTCGTGGGGGGTTGGGGCATTCAGTACTTC

J gene: TRBJ2-7
D gene: TRBD1
clone size: .
V gene: TRBV5-4
CDR3 protein: CASSSGQGRLDEQYF
CDR3 DNA: TGTGCCAGCAGCTCGGGACAGGGTCGTCTCGACGAGCAGTACTTC

J gene: TRBJ2-7
D gene: TRBD2
clone size: .
V gene: TRBV4-3
CDR3 protein: CASSQGVSGGYEQYF
CDR3 DNA: TGCGCCAGCAGCCAAGGCGTTAGCGGGGGGTACGAGCAGTACTTC

J gene: TRBJ2-1
D gene: TRBD2
clone size: .
V gene: TRBV6-4
CDR3 protein: CASSAELGLAGEQFF
CDR3 DNA: TGTGCCAGCAGTGCAGAACTTGGCCTAGCGGGTGAGCAGTTCTTC

J gene: TRBJ2-2
D gene: .
clone size: .
V gene: TRBV6-5
CDR3 protein: CASSYGGMYTGELFF
CDR3 DNA: TGTGCCAGCAGTTACGGGGGAATGTACACCGGGGAGCTGTTTTTT

J gene: TRBJ2-2
D gene: .
clone size: .
V gene: TRBV11-3
CDR3 protein: CASNSDRDTGELFF
CDR3 DNA: TGTGCCAGCAACTCGGACAGAGACACCGGGGAGCTGTTTTTT

J gene: TRBJ1-2
D gene: .
clone size: .
V gene: TRBV11-1
CDR3 protein: CASSLALGQSRYGYTF
CDR3 DNA: TGTGCCAGCAGCCTTGCCTTAGGACAGTCTCGCTATGGCTACACCTTC

J gene: TRBJ1-2
D gene: TRBD1
clone size: .
V gene: TRBV7-9
CDR3 protein: CASSADRGLGYTF
CDR3 DNA: TGTGCCAGCAGCGCGGACAGGGGGCTTGGCTACACCTTC

J gene: TRBJ1-1
D gene: .
clone size: .
V gene: TRBV6-5
CDR3 protein: CASSASGHTEAFF
CDR3 DNA: TGTGCCAGCAGTGCATCAGGCCACACTGAAGCTTTCTTT

J gene: TRBJ2-2
D gene: TRBD1
clone size: .
V gene: TRBV11-3
CDR3 protein: CASSPGDRATGELFF
CDR3 DNA: TGTGCCAGCAGCCCAGGGGACAGGGCTACCGGGGAGCTGTTTTTT

J gene: TRBJ2-7
D gene: TRBD1
clone size: few
V gene: TRBV7-8
CDR3 protein: CASSRGQGEIYEQYF
CDR3 DNA: TGTGCCAGCAGCAGAGGACAGGGGGAGATCTACGAGCAGTACTTC

J gene: TRBJ1-6
D gene: .
clone size: .
V gene: TRBV27
CDR3 protein: CASTLSVNSPLHF
CDR3 DNA: TGTGCCAGCACCCTCTCGGTTAATTCACCCCTCCACTTT

J gene: TRBJ1-1
D gene: .
clone size: .
V gene: TRBV19
CDR3 protein: CASSIVRGTEAFF
CDR3 DNA: TGTGCCAGTAGTATAGTCAGGGGCACTGAAGCTTTCTTT

J gene: TRBJ2-7
D gene: .
clone size: few
V gene: TRBV2
CDR3 protein: CASSEEAPRTGSEQYF
CDR3 DNA: TGTGCCAGCAGTGAAGAAGCCCCACGTACAGGGAGCGAGCAGTACTTC

J gene: TRBJ2-3
D gene: TRBD2
clone size: .
V gene: TRBV7-3
CDR3 protein: CASSNLAGVSTDTQYF
CDR3 DNA: TGTGCCAGCAGCAACCTAGCGGGAGTTTCCACAGATACGCAGTATTTT

J gene: TRBJ1-1
D gene: TRBD1
clone size: .
V gene: TRBV25-1
CDR3 protein: CASSDYGTAVSAFF
CDR3 DNA: TGTGCCAGCAGCGATTACGGGACAGCCGTGAGTGCTTTCTTT

J gene: TRBJ2-1
D gene: .
clone size: .
V gene: TRBV4-1
CDR3 protein: CASSQGQGPLNEQFF
CDR3 DNA: TGCGCCAGCAGCCAAGGCCAGGGCCCCTTGAATGAGCAGTTCTTC